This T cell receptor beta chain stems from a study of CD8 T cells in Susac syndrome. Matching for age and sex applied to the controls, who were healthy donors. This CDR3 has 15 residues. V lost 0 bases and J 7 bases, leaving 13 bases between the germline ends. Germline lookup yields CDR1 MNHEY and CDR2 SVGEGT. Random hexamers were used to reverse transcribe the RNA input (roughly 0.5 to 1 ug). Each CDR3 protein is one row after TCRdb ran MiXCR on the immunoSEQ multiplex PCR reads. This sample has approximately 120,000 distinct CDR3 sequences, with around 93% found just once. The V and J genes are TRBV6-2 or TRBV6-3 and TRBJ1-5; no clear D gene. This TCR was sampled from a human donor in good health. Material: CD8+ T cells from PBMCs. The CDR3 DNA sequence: TGTGCCAGCAGTTACTCGAATACTCCCGGACAGCCCCAGCATTTT. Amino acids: CASSYSNTPGQPQHF.